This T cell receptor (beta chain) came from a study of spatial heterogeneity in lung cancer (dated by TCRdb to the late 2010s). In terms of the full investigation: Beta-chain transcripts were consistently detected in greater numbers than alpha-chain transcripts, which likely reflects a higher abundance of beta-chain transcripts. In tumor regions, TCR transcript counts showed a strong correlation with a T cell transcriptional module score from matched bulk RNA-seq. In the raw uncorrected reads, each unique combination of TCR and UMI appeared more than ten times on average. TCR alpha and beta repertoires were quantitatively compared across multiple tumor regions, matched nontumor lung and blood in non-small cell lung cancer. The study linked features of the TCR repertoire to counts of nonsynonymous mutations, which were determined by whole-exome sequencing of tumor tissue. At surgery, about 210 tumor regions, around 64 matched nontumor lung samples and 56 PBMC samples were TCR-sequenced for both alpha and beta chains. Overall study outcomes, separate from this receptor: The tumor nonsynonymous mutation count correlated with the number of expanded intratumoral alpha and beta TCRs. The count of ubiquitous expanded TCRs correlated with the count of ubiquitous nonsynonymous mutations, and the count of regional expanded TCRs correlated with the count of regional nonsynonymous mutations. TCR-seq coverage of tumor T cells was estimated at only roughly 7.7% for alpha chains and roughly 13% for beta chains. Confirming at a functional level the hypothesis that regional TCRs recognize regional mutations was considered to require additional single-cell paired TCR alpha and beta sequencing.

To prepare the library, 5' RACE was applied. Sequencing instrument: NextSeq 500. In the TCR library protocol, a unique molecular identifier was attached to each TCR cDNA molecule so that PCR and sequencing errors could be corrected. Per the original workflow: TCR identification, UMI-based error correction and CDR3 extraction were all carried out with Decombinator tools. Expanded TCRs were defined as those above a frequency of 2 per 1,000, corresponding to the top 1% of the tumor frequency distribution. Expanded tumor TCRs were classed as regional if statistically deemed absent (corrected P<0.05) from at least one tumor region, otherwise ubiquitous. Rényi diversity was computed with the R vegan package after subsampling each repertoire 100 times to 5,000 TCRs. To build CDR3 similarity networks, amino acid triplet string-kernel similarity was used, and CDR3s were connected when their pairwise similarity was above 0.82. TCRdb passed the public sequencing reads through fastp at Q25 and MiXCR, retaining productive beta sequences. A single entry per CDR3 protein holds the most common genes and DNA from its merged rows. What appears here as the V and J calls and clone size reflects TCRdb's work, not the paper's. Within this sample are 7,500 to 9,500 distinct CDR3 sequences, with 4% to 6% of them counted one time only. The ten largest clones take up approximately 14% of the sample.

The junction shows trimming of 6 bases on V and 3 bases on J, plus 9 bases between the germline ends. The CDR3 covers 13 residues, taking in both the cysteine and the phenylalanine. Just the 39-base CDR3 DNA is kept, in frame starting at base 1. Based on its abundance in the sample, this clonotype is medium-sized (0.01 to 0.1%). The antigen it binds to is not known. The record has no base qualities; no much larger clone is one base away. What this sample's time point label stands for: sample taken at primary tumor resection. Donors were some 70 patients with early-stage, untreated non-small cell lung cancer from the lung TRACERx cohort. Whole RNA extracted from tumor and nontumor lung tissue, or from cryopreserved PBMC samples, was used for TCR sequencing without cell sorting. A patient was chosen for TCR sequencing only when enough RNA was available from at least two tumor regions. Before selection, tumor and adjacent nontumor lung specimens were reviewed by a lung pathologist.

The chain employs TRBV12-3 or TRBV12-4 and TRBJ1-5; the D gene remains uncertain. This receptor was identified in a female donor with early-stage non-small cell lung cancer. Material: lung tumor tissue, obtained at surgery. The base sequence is TGTGCCAGCAGCTATAACACCAATCAGCCCCAGCATTTT. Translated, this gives CASSYNTNQPQHF.